A selection of T cell receptor beta chains follows, all from one sample in a study of blood T cell repertoires in COVID-19. Clones were sequenced by immunoSEQ multiplex PCR, and TCRdb holds only the in-frame ones, with some missing. The sample holds about 60,000 clones, 88% seen once. The sequenced sample consisted of peripheral blood. The receptors here all came from a man in his sixties with acute or convalescent COVID-19. The conserved cysteine and the conserved F or W are not part of the CDR3 here.

v_call	j_call	cdr3_aa
TRBV5-1	TRBJ1-3	ASRKQGAGNTIY
TRBV27	TRBJ2-7	ASRGQGATYEQY
TRBV7-3	TRBJ2-1	ASSGGPSSYNEQF
TRBV12-3/TRBV12-4	TRBJ2-1	ASSRSNPQQF
TRBV27	TRBJ2-7	ASSLRTGSYEQY
TRBV5-4	TRBJ2-7	ASSSRQAPYEQY
TRBV7-8	TRBJ2-3	ASSSGTLMDTQY
TRBV28	TRBJ1-2	ASSSPGGYGYT
TRBV6-1	TRBJ2-7	ASSESRVRRGWS
TRBV6-7	TRBJ2-4	ASSFLSRLAGGNEAKNIQY
TRBV5-1	TRBJ2-4	ASSLDMPNIQY
TRBV19	TRBJ1-4	ASSILGLNEKLF
TRBV7-8	TRBJ1-1	ASSRRTGASDTEAF
TRBV29-1	TRBJ1-5	SAGQGRDQPQH
TRBV30	TRBJ1-5	AWSVRSNQPQH
TRBV9	TRBJ1-4	ASSGGQGAIEKLF